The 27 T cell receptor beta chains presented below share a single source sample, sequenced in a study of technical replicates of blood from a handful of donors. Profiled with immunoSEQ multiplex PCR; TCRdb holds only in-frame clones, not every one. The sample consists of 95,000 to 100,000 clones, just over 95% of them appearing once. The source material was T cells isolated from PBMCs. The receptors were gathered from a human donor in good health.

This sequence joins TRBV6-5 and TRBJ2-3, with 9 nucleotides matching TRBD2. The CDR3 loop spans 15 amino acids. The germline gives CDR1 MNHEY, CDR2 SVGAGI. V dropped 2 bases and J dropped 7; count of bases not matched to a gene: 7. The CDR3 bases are TGTGCCAGCAGTTACGCCGGGACTAGCTCTTATACGCAGTATTTT. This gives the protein CASSYAGTSSYTQYF.

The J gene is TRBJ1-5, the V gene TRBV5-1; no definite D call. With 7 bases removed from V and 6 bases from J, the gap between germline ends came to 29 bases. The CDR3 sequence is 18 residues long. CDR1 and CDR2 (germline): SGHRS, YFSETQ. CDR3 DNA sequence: TGCGCCAGCGTCCCCCCGCAGTATGTCTCACCTGAGGGTCAGCCCCAGCATTTT. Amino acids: CASVPPQYVSPEGQPQHF.

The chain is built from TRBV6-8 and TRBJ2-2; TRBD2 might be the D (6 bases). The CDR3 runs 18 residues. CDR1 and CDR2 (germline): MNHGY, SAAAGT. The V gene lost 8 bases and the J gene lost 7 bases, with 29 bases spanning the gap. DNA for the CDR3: TGTGCCAGCCCGAGGATGTACCCGGGGGTATACACGGGCGGGGAGCTGTTTTTT. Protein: CASPRMYPGVYTGGELFF.

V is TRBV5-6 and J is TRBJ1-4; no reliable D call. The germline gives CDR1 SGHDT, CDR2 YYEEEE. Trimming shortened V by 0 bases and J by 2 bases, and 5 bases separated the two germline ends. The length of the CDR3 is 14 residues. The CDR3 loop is CASSLAGTNEKLFF. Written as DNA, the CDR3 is TGTGCCAGCAGCTTGGCCGGGACTAATGAAAAACTGTTTTTT.

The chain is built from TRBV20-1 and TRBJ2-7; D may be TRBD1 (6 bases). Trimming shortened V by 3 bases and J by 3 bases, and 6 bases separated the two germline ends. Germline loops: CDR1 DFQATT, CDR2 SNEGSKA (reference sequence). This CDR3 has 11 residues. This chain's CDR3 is CSASRGYEQYF. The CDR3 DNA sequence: TGCAGTGCTAGCAGGGGCTACGAGCAGTACTTC.

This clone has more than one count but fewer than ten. This CDR3 reads CASRVLAGADNEQFF. The CDR3 DNA reads TGTGCCAGCAGAGTTCTAGCGGGAGCCGACAATGAGCAGTTCTTC. The V gene is TRBV2, the J gene TRBJ2-1; 10 positions agree with TRBD2. Germline V gives CDR1 SNHLY, CDR2 FYNNEI. V was clipped by 6 bases and J by 5 bases; unmatched bases: 7. The CDR3 loop spans 15 amino acids.

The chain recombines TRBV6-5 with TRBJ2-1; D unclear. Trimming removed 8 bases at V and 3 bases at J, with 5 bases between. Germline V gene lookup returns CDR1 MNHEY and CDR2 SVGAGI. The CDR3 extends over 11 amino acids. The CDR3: CASGIYNEQFF. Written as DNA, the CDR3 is TGTGCCAGCGGCATCTACAATGAGCAGTTCTTC.

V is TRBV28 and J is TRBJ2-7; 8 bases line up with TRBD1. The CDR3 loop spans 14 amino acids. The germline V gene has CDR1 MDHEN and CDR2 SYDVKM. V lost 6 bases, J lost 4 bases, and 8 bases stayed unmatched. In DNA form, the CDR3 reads TGTGCCAGCAGGCCACAGGGGGGTTTATACGAGCAGTACTTC. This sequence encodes CASRPQGGLYEQYF.

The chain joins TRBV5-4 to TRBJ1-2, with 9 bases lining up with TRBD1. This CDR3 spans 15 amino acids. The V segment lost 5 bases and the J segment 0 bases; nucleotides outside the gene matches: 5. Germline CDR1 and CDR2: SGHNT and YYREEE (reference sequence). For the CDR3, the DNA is TGTGCCAGCAGACTCCGACAGGGGGCTAACTATGGCTACACCTTC. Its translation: CASRLRQGANYGYTF.

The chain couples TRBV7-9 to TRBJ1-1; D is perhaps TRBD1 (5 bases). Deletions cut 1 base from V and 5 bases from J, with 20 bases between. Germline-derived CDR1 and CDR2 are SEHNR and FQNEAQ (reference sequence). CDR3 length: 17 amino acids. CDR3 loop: CASSLEFVARRGTEAFF. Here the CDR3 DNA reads TGTGCCAGCAGCTTAGAATTCGTCGCCCGGCGGGGGACTGAAGCTTTCTTT.

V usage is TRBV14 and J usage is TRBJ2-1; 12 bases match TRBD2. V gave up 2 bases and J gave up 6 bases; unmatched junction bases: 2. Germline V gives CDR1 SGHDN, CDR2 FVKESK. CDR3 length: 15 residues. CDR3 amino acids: CASSQLAGGGNEQFF. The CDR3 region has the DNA TGTGCCAGCAGCCAACTAGCGGGAGGGGGCAATGAGCAGTTCTTC.

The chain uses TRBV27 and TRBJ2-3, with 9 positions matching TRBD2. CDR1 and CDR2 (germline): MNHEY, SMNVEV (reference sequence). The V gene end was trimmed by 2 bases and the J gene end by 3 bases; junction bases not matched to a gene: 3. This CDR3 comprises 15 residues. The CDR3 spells CASSLGREGTDTQYF. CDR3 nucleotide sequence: TGTGCCAGCAGTTTAGGGCGGGAGGGAACAGATACGCAGTATTTT.

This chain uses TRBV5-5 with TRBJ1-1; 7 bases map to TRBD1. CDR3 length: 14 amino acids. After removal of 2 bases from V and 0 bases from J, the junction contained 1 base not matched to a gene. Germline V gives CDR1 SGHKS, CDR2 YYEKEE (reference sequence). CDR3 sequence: CASSFTGVNTEAFF. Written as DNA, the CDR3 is TGTGCCAGCAGCTTCACAGGGGTGAACACTGAAGCTTTCTTT.

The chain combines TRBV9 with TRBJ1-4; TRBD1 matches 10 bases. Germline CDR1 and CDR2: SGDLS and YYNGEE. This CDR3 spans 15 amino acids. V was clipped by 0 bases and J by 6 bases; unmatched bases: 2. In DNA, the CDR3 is TGTGCCAGCAGCGTAGCGGGACAGGGGTATGAAAAACTGTTTTTT. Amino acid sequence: CASSVAGQGYEKLFF.

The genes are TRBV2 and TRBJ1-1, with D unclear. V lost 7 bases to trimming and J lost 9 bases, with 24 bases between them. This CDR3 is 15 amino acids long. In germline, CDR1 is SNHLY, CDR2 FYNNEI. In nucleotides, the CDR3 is TGTGCCAGCACCAGACATCCTTCGCAGAGTGATAAAGCTTTCTTT. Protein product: CASTRHPSQSDKAFF.

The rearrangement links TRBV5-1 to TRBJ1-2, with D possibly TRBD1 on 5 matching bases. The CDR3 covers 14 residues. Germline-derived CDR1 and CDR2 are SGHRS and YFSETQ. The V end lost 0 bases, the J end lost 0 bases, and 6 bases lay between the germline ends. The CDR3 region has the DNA TGCGCCAGCAGCTTGGGACAGCCTAACTATGGCTACACCTTC. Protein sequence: CASSLGQPNYGYTF.

CDR3 sequence (DNA): TGCGCCAGCAGAGGGGACAGGGGCGCTGAAGCTTTCTTT. Translation gives CASRGDRGAEAFF. The chain joins TRBV10-2 to TRBJ1-1, with 10 bases fitting TRBD1. This CDR3 is built from 13 residues. CDR1 and CDR2 from the germline V gene are WSHSY and SAAADI. The J segment lost 6 bases and the V segment lost 6 bases, leaving 4 bases of the junction unmatched.

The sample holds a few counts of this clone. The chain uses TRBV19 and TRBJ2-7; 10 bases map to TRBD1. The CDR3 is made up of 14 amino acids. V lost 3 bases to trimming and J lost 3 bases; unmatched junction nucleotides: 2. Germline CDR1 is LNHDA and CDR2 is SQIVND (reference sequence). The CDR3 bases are TGTGCCAGTAGTATTGGACAGGGGGTCTACGAGCAGTACTTC. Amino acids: CASSIGQGVYEQYF.

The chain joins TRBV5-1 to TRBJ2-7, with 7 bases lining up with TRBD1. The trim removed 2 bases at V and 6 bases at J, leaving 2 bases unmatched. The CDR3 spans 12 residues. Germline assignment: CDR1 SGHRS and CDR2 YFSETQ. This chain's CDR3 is CASSLDRAEQYF. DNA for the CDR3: TGCGCCAGCAGCTTAGACAGGGCCGAGCAGTACTTC.

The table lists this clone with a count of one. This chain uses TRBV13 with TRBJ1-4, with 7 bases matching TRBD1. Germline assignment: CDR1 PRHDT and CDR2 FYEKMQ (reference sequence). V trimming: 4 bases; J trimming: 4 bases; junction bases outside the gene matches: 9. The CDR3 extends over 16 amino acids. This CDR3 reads CASSSGGGQLNEKLFF. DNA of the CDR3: TGTGCCAGCAGCTCCGGAGGGGGACAGCTTAATGAAAAACTGTTTTTT.

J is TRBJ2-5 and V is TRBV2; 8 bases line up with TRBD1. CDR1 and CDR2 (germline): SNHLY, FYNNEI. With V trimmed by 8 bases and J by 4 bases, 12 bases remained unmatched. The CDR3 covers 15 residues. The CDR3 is CASGRDRGPGETQYF. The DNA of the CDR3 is TGTGCCAGCGGACGAGACAGGGGTCCGGGAGAGACCCAGTACTTC.

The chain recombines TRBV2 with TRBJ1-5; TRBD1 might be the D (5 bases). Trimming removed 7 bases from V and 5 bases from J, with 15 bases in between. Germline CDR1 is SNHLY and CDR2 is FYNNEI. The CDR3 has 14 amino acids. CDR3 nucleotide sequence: TGTGCCAGCAACGGTGGCAGGGTGGATCAGCCCCAGCATTTT. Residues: CASNGGRVDQPQHF.

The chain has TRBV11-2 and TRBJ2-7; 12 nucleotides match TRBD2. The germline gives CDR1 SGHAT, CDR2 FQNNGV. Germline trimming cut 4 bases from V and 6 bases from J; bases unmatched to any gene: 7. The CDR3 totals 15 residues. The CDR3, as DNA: TGTGCCAGCAGCTCATCTAGCGGGGGGGGCGGCGAGCAGTACTTC. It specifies CASSSSSGGGGEQYF. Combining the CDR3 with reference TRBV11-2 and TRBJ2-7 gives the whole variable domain EAGVAQSPRYKIIEKRQSVAFWCNPISGHATLYWYQQILGQGPKLLIQFQNNGVVDDSQLPKDRFSAERLKGVDSTLKIQPAKLEDSAVYLCASSSSSGGGGEQYFGPGTRLTVT.

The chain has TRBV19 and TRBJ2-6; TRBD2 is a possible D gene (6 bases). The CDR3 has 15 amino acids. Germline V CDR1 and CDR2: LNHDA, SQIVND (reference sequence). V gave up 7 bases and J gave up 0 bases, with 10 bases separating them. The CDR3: CASMAGSSGANVLTF. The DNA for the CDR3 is TGTGCCAGTATGGCGGGGAGCTCTGGGGCCAACGTCCTGACTTTC.

The chain's CDR3 is CASSLVRIGGELFF. The CDR3 region has the DNA TGTGCCAGCAGCTTAGTGAGGATTGGCGGGGAGCTGTTTTTT. The chain recombines TRBV11-2 with TRBJ2-2, with no clear D. The CDR3 is made up of 14 amino acids. CDR1 is SGHAT and CDR2 is FQNNGV in the germline V gene. The V end was cut by 1 base, the J end by 7 bases, with 10 bases between.

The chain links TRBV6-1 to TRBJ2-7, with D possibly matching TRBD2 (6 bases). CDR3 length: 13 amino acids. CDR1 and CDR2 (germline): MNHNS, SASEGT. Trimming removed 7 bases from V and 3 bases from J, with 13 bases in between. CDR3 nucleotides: TGTGCCAGCAACCCGGGACTCGACTACGAGCAGTACTTC. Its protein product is CASNPGLDYEQYF.

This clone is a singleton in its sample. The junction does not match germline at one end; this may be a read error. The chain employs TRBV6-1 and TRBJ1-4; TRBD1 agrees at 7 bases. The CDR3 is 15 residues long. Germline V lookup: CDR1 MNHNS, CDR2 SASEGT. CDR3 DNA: TGTGCCAGCAGAGAAGGGGGCGAACGGGTTGAAAAACTGTTTTTT. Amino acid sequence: CASREGGERVEKLFF.